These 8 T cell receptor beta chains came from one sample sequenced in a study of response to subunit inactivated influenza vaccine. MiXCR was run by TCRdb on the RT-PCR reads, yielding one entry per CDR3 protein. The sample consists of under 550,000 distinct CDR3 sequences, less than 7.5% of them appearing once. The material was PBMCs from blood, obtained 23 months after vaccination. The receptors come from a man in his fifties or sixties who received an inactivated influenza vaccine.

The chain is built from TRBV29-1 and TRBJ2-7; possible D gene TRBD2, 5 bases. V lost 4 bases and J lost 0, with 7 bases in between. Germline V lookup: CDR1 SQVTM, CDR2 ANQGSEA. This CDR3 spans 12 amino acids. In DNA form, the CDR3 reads TGCAGCGTTGCGGGATTCTCCTACGAGCAGTACTTC. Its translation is CSVAGFSYEQYF.

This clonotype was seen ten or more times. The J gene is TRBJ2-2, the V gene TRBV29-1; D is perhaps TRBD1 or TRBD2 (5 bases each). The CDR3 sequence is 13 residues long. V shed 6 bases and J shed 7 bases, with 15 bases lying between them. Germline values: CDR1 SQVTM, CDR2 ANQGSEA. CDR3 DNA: TGCAGCGTACCGGGACGAGGGGTCGGGGAGCTGTTTTTT. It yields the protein CSVPGRGVGELFF.

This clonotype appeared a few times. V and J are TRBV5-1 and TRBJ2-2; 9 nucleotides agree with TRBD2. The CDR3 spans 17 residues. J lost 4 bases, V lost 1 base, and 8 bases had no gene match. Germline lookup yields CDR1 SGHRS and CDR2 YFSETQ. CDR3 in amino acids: CASSLTPSGTATGELFF. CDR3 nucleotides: TGCGCCAGCAGCTTGACCCCTAGCGGGACGGCCACCGGGGAGCTGTTTTTT.

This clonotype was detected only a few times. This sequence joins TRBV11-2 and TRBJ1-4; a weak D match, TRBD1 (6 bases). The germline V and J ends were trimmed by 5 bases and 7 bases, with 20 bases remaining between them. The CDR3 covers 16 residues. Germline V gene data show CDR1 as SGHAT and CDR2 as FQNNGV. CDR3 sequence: CASSPRKTGRGEKLFF. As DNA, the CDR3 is TGTGCCAGCAGCCCACGTAAAACAGGGAGGGGTGAAAAACTGTTTTTT. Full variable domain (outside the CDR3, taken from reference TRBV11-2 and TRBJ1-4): EAGVAQSPRYKIIEKRQSVAFWCNPISGHATLYWYQQILGQGPKLLIQFQNNGVVDDSQLPKDRFSAERLKGVDSTLKIQPAKLEDSAVYLCASSPRKTGRGEKLFFGSGTQLSVL.

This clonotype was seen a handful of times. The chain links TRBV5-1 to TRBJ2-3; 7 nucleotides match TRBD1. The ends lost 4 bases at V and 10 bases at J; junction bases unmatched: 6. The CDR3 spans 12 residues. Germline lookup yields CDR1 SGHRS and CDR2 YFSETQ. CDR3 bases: TGCGCCAGCAGCCCGGACAGGACTCCGCAGTATTTT. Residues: CASSPDRTPQYF.

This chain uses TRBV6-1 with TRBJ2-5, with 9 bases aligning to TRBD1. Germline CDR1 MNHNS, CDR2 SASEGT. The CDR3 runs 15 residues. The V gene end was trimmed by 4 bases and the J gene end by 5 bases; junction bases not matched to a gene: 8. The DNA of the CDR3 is TGTGCCAGCAGTGGATCCGGGACAGGGCTGGAGACCCAGTACTTC. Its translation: CASSGSGTGLETQYF.

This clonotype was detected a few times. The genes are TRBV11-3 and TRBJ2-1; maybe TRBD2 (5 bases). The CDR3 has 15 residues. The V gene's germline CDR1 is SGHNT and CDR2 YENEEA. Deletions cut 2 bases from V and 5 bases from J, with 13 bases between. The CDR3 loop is CASSLTGVGNNEQFF. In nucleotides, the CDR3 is TGTGCCAGCAGCTTAACCGGGGTGGGGAACAATGAGCAGTTCTTC.

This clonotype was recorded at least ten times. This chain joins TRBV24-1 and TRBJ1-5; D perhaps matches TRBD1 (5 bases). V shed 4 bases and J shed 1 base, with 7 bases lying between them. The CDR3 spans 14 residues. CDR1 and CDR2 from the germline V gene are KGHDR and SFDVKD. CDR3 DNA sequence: TGTGCCACCAGTGACAGGGTGAGCAATCAGCCCCAGCATTTT. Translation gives CATSDRVSNQPQHF.